This paragraph covers one T cell receptor (beta chain) sequence. The antigen remains undetermined. Compared with germline, one end of the junction differs, possibly owing to a read error. The sample originates from a study of vaccination and CD4 T cells after COVID-19. Overall study: Timing of post-vaccine sample collection was a median roughly 66 days after dose two, with a range of 14 to 241. Spike peptides, overlapping and drawn from SARS-CoV-2, HCoV-NL63, HCoV-OC43 and HCoV-229E, were used to stimulate cells.

CDR3 length equals 16 residues. Germline V gives CDR1 LNHDA, CDR2 SQIVND (reference sequence). The treatment denotes: roughly 11-day PBMC culture with coronavirus spike peptide pools or control peptides (ViraFEST assay). Sequencing of the DNA from cultured CD4+ T cells was carried out with the Oncomine TCR Beta short-read assay. Investigators isolated genomic DNA from cultured CD4+ T cells. TCRdb reprocessed the PCR reads via MiXCR and lists one record per CDR3 protein. The table shows 8,000 to 10,000 distinct CDR3 sequences, with roughly three fifths occurring only once. Sequenced material: CD4+ T cells from blood, cultured in vitro. The chain links TRBV19 to TRBJ2-1; 10 bases line up with TRBD2. This clonotype originated in a human donor who had recovered from COVID-19. The CDR3 DNA is TGTGCCAGTATCGACTCAGCGGGAGGGAAATACAATGAGCGGTTCTTC. Amino acids: CASIDSAGGKYNERFF.